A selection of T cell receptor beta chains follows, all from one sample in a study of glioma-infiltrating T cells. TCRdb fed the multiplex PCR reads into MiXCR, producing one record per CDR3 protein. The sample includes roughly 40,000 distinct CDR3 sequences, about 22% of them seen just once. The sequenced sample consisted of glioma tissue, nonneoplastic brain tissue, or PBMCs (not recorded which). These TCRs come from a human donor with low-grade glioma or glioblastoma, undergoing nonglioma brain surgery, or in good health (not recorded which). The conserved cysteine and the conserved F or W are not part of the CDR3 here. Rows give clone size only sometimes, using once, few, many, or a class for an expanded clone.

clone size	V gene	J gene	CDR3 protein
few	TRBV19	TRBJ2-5	ASSIRTGLETQY
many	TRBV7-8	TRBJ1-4	ASSLLGRHATNEKLF
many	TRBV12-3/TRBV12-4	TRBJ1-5	ASSLAGGNQPQH
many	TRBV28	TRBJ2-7	ASSLPGPYEQY
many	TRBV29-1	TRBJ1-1	SVEGIGETEAF
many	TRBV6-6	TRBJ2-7	ASSYSGSPSYEQY
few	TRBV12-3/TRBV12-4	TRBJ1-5	ASSLDRYSNQPQH
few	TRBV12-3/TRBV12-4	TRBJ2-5	ASSLAEGTQY
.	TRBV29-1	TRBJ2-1	SVYYGLESSYNEQF
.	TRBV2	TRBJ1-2	ASIGRDKPNYGYT
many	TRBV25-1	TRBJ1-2	ASTPGTDYGYT
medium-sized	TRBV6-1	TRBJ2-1	ASSLLAGDTYNEQF
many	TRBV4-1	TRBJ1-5	ASSQERGNQPQH
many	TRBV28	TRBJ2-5	ASSLYEKETQY
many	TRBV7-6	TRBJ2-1	ASSGVREGNNEQF
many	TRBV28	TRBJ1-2	ASRDVTHPQGHGYT
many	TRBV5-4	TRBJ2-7	ASSLERQGAGYEQY
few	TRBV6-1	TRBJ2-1	ASSLAGPRYDEQF
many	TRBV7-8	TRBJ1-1	ASSLVYTEAF
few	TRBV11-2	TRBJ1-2	ASSFEGNYGYT
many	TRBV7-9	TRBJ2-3	ASRRQGDTQY
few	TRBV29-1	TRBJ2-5	SGVGVTQY
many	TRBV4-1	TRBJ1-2	ASSQAVGGYGYT
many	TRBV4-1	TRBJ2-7	ASSQGWGGAYEQY
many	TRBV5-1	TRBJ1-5	ASSLVRGAQPQH
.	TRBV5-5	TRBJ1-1	ASSRRQGGSTEAF
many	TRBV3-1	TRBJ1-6	ASSQGVGGNSPLH
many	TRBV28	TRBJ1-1	ASSPQLDLLNTEAF
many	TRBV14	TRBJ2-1	ASSQDWQGHPNEQF
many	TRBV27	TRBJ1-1	ASSWDRGLNTEAF
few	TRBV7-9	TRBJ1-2	ASSPTGPEEYYGYT
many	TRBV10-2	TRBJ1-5	ASSDYRLPPQH
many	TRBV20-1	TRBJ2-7	SARRLDNSYEQY
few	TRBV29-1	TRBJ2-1	SVVPLAGASNEQF
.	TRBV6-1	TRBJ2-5	VSSGQGWETQY
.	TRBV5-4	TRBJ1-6	ASSLRKSGGNRNSPLH
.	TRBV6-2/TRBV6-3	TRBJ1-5	ASRRTPYRNQPQH
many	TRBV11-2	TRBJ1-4	ASSFDTGKRSGKLF
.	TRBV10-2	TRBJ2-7	ASSELREQY
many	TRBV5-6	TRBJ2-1	ASSAAGTPPDEQF
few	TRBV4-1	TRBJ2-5	ASSQLAGGGGTQY
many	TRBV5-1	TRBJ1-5	ASSPVGDSNQPQH
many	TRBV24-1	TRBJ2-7	ATSGRGNEQY
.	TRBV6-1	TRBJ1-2	ASSEGDRGYT
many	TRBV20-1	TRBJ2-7	SARDSVDGYEQY
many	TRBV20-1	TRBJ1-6	SASESFNSPLH
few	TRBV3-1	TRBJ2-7	ASSHPGLAAYEQY
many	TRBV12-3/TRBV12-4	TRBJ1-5	ASSLGHNQPQH
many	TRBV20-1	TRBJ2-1	SASPEGGALYNEQF
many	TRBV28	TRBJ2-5	ASSFGTSGSPDQETQY
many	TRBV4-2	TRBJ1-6	ASSHHPRRDADNSPLH
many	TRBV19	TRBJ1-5	ASNPGQSNQPQH
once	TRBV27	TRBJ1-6	ASSFRPYGGNSPLH